Included here is one TCR beta chain sequence, with context. The data stem from a study of T cells in Graves' hyperthyroidism and ophthalmopathy. The CDR3 contains 16 residues. V was cut by 7 bases and J by 6 bases, with 24 bases left in between. Germline lookup yields CDR1 SGHDN and CDR2 FVKESK. TCR beta CDR3 regions were amplified from RNA. First-round RT-PCR of the TCR CDR3 relied on the HTBI primer set. TCRdb recomputed calls from the multiplex PCR reads with MiXCR, one row per CDR3 protein. The repertoire consists of hundreds of thousands of distinct CDR3 sequences, with approximately 40% occurring once and the leading ten covering roughly 30%.

The rearrangement links TRBV14 to TRBJ1-2; D is possibly TRBD1 (6 bases). The sequenced material came from blood. The clonotype comes from a woman between 40 and 55 years old with Graves' hyperthyroidism. CDR3 amino acids: CASTHAGGAFGHGYTF. CDR3 bases: TGTGCCAGCACCCACGCCGGGGGGGCGTTCGGCCATGGCTACACCTTC.